Shown below are 23 T cell receptor beta chains from a single sample sequenced in a study of blood T cell repertoires in COVID-19. The table came from immunoSEQ multiplex PCR; TCRdb's copy has only in-frame clones and leaves some out. Seen here are 300,000 to 400,000 clones, 85% to 90% observed once, and the top ten hold 1.2%. The sample comprised PBMCs or T cells enriched from blood (not recorded which). The receptors were gathered from a young woman who had recovered from COVID-19.

Of note for this clone: Other DNA sequences in the sample encode the same CDR3. The chain is built from TRBV9 and TRBJ1-1, with 9 positions matching TRBD1. J lost 1 base, V lost 2 bases, and 0 bases had no gene match. The CDR3 is made up of 14 amino acids. Germline CDR1 SGDLS, CDR2 YYNGEE. The CDR3 bases are TGTGCCAGCAGCGTGGGACAGGGGAACACTGAAGCTTTCTTT. Its translation is CASSVGQGNTEAFF.

V is TRBV28 and J is TRBJ1-1, with 8 bases aligning to TRBD1. With V trimmed by 7 bases and J by 2 bases, 9 bases remained unmatched. The CDR3 consists of 15 residues. CDR1 MDHEN and CDR2 SYDVKM come from the germline V gene. CDR3 DNA: TGTGCCAGCACGATCTTCCAGGGGGCAAACACTGAAGCTTTCTTT. Translated, it gives CASTIFQGANTEAFF.

The chain recombines TRBV7-3 with TRBJ1-1; maybe TRBD1 (5 bases). The germline gives CDR1 SGHTA, CDR2 FQGTGA. Trimming pared 5 bases from V and 2 bases from J, leaving 9 bases between. This CDR3 contains 13 residues. CDR3 bases: TGTGCCAGCAGCGCACAGGCTAACACTGAAGCTTTCTTT. It specifies CASSAQANTEAFF.

The gene calls are TRBV6-6 and TRBJ1-2; 9 bases line up with TRBD1. The ends lost 5 bases at V and 4 bases at J; junction bases unmatched: 17. Germline loops: CDR1 MNHNY, CDR2 SVGAGI (reference sequence). The CDR3 is 18 amino acids. CDR3 region: CASSPPKGQGTSSYGYTF. Here the CDR3 DNA reads TGTGCCAGCAGTCCCCCCAAGGGACAGGGAACCTCGAGCTATGGCTACACCTTC.

The chain employs TRBV5-4 and TRBJ1-6; D gene unclear. CDR1 and CDR2 (germline): SGHNT, YYREEE (reference sequence). V lost 3 bases and J 6 bases, leaving 13 bases between the germline ends. The CDR3 has 15 amino acids. In nucleotides, the CDR3 is TGTGCCAGCAGCTCGCCGGGATATCTTAATTCACCCCTCCACTTT. It translates to CASSSPGYLNSPLHF.

The V call is TRBV29-1, the J call TRBJ2-2; 8 bases match TRBD2. After removal of 7 bases from V and 6 bases from J, the junction contained 13 bases not matched to a gene. The CDR3 loop spans 15 amino acids. Germline values: CDR1 SQVTM, CDR2 ANQGSEA. The CDR3 is CSAKGGSGVAGELFF. The CDR3, as DNA: TGCAGCGCTAAAGGGGGTAGCGGGGTGGCCGGGGAGCTGTTTTTT.

The chain recombines TRBV28 with TRBJ1-2, with no clear D. Looked up from germline, CDR1 is MDHEN and CDR2 is SYDVKM. CDR3 length equals 13 residues. The V gene lost 4 bases and the J gene lost 8 bases, with 14 bases spanning the gap. The CDR3 sequence: CASSSLGRVGYTF. The DNA of the CDR3 is TGTGCCAGCAGTTCACTAGGAAGGGTAGGCTACACCTTC.

The rearrangement joins TRBV4-1 to TRBJ1-1, with 12 nucleotides matching TRBD1. Trimming cost V 3 bases and J 7 bases; bases outside gene matches: 21. The CDR3 runs 20 residues. Per the germline V gene, CDR1 is MGHRA and CDR2 is YSYEKL. CDR3 DNA sequence: TGCGCCAGCAGCCATGGGACAGGGGGCGTCAGACCCGATCCATCCAGTGAAGCTTTCTTT. Residues: CASSHGTGGVRPDPSSEAFF.

This sequence joins TRBV4-2 and TRBJ1-5; TRBD1 matches at 10 bases. CDR1 and CDR2 from the germline V gene are LGHNA and YNFKEQ. Losses at the gene ends were 4 bases for V and 5 bases for J; bases not matched to a gene: 2. The CDR3 is 14 residues long. The CDR3: CASSRGTGDQPQHF. The CDR3 coding sequence is TGTGCCAGCAGCCGAGGGACAGGGGATCAGCCCCAGCATTTT.

This clone was detected once. The gene calls are TRBV28 and TRBJ1-2; D is undetermined. The germline CDR1 and CDR2 sequences are MDHEN and SYDVKM. The CDR3 is 15 residues long. Trimming removed 3 bases at V and 1 base at J, with 12 bases between. The CDR3 region has the DNA TGTGCCAGCAGTTTGGTTTTGAAACTTAACTATGGCTACACCTTC. Its translation: CASSLVLKLNYGYTF.

This chain connects TRBV11-3 to TRBJ1-5; 7 nucleotides agree with TRBD1. The CDR3 is made up of 17 amino acids. V shed 8 bases, J shed 0 bases, and the junction held 13 bases outside the gene matches. Germline V gene sequence: CDR1 SGHNT, CDR2 YENEEA. The CDR3, as DNA: TGTGCCAGCCGGGACAGCGGCCAATCTGATAGCAATCAGCCCCAGCATTTT. Translation gives CASRDSGQSDSNQPQHF.

This clone was recorded a few times. V gene TRBV11-2 combines with J gene TRBJ2-3; D might be TRBD1 (6 bases). CDR3 size: 19 residues. With 3 bases removed from V and 1 base from J, the gap between germline ends came to 23 bases. Germline V gene lookup returns CDR1 SGHAT and CDR2 FQNNGV. The CDR3 reads CASSFPNLEQGWGTDTQYF. For the CDR3, the DNA is TGTGCCAGCAGCTTTCCGAACCTGGAACAGGGATGGGGCACAGATACGCAGTATTTT.

CDR3 amino acids: CASSLRGVSYEQYF. CDR3 nucleotide sequence: TGTGCCAGCAGCTTGCGGGGGGTCTCCTACGAGCAGTACTTC. The chain links TRBV5-4 to TRBJ2-7; 7 bases line up with TRBD2. This CDR3 comprises 14 residues. The V gene end was trimmed by 1 base and the J gene end by 0 bases; junction bases not matched to a gene: 1. Germline values: CDR1 SGHNT, CDR2 YYREEE (reference sequence).

CDR3 sequence reads: CASTNPGEQETQYF. CDR3 DNA: TGTGCCAGCACAAACCCGGGGGAACAAGAGACCCAGTACTTC. V usage is TRBV6-5 and J usage is TRBJ2-5; D is possibly TRBD2 (6 bases). Trimming stripped 7 bases from V and 2 bases from J, with 14 bases between. The CDR3 is 14 amino acids. Germline V gene data show CDR1 as MNHEY and CDR2 as SVGAGI.

The CDR3 is CASSQYQPQHF. The CDR3 nucleotides are TGTGCCAGCAGCCAGTATCAGCCCCAGCATTTT. This sequence joins TRBV5-8 and TRBJ1-5; D unresolved. V gave up 4 bases and J gave up 5 bases, with 4 bases separating them. Germline loops: CDR1 SGHTS, CDR2 YDEGEE. This CDR3 has 11 residues.

The rearrangement uses TRBV27 and TRBJ1-2, with 8 bases fitting TRBD1. V shed 4 bases and J 4 bases; nucleotides not matched to a gene: 8. CDR3 length: 15 residues. Germline V CDR1 and CDR2: MNHEY, SMNVEV (reference sequence). CDR3 in amino acids: CASSWTRDRSYGYTF. CDR3 sequence (DNA): TGTGCCAGCAGTTGGACGCGGGACAGGAGCTATGGCTACACCTTC.

The chain uses TRBV9 and TRBJ2-1; no firm D call. The CDR3 contains 15 residues. CDR1 is SGDLS, CDR2 YYNGEE, per germline. V was pared by 3 bases and J by 0 bases, with 10 bases between. For the CDR3, the DNA is TGTGCCAGCAGCGAAGGAACGGGCTCCTACAATGAGCAGTTCTTC. Protein: CASSEGTGSYNEQFF.

The count of this clone is one. The chain employs TRBV2 and TRBJ1-1; D is possibly TRBD1 (6 bases). V was shortened by 5 bases and J by 2 bases, with 9 bases between the two germline ends. The CDR3 runs to 13 residues. Per germline, CDR1 SNHLY and CDR2 FYNNEI. CDR3: CASSRQANTEAFF. As DNA, the CDR3 is TGTGCCAGCAGTCGACAGGCCAACACTGAAGCTTTCTTT.

The chain combines TRBV7-9 with TRBJ1-1; possible D gene TRBD1, 5 bases. Trimming removed 4 bases from V and 4 bases from J, with 10 bases in between. The CDR3 runs 13 residues. CDR1 SEHNR and CDR2 FQNEAQ come from the germline V gene (reference sequence). The CDR3, as DNA: TGTGCCAGCAGCTACAGACAGTTCACTGAAGCTTTCTTT. Its protein is CASSYRQFTEAFF.

The CDR3 protein is CASAYRGTDTQYF. The CDR3 DNA follows: TGTGCCAGCGCATACAGGGGCACAGATACGCAGTATTTT. This chain connects TRBV27 to TRBJ2-3; possible D gene TRBD1, 6 bases. Trimming cost V 8 bases and J 1 base, with 10 bases left between them. Germline V gene sequence: CDR1 MNHEY, CDR2 SMNVEV (reference sequence). The CDR3 extends over 13 amino acids.

The chain joins TRBV23-1 to TRBJ1-3, with D maybe TRBD1 (6 bases). TRBV23-1 is an open reading frame, and its role is uncertain. V was trimmed by 2 bases and J by 0 bases, leaving 11 bases between them. The CDR3 consists of 16 residues. The chain's CDR3 is CASSQIGQSSGNTIYF. For the CDR3, the DNA is TGCGCCAGCAGTCAAATTGGACAGTCCTCTGGAAACACCATATATTTT.

J is TRBJ2-7 and V is TRBV11-1, with D unclear. Germline V gene lookup returns CDR1 SGHAT and CDR2 FQDESV (reference sequence). The CDR3 is 12 amino acids. Trimming stripped 6 bases from V and 6 bases from J, with 12 bases between. CDR3 loop: CASSPLGSEQYF. The CDR3 DNA is TGTGCCAGCAGTCCCCTCGGTTCCGAGCAGTACTTC.

V usage is TRBV7-9 and J usage is TRBJ1-1; 9 bases align to TRBD1. This CDR3 contains 13 residues. V was pared by 5 bases and J by 7 bases, with 5 bases of the junction left unmatched. Per the germline V gene, CDR1 is SEHNR and CDR2 is FQNEAQ (reference sequence). The CDR3 bases are TGTGCCAGCAGCCCGGACAGGGGAAGTGAAGCTTTCTTT. It translates to CASSPDRGSEAFF.